The 27 T cell receptor beta chains below come from one sample, sequenced in a study of cytomegalovirus exposure and HLA in healthy donors. Generated by immunoSEQ multiplex PCR, the TCRdb table keeps only in-frame clones and is missing some. The sample has roughly 60,000 clones; under 95% are singletons. Material: PBMCs. These receptors were taken from a young woman in good health and CMV-seronegative.

This clone was found once. The chain combines TRBV5-6 with TRBJ2-5; 9 bases match TRBD2. V lost 4 bases to trimming and J lost 2 bases; unmatched junction nucleotides: 6. This CDR3 region has 15 residues. CDR1 SGHDT and CDR2 YYEEEE come from the germline V gene. For the CDR3, the DNA is TGTGCCAGCAGCGTGGTTCTAGCGGGACAAGAGACCCAGTACTTC. Its translation: CASSVVLAGQETQYF. Complete variable domain (other parts from reference TRBV5-6 and TRBJ2-5): DAGVTQSPTHLIKTRGQQVTLRCSPKSGHDTVSWYQQALGQGPQFIFQYYEEEERQRGNFPDRFSGHQFPNYSSELNVNALLLGDSALYLCASSVVLAGQETQYFGPGTRLLVL.

The V gene is TRBV7-2, the J gene TRBJ1-1; D is uncertain. CDR1 and CDR2 from the germline V gene are SGHTA and FQGNSA. This CDR3 spans 14 amino acids. Trimming took 2 bases from V and 1 from J, leaving 8 bases between them. As DNA, the CDR3 is TGTGCCAGCAGCTTATACGTACAGAACACTGAAGCTTTCTTT. Its translation is CASSLYVQNTEAFF.

The chain employs TRBV5-6 and TRBJ2-7; the D gene is possibly TRBD2 (6 bases). The germline V gene has CDR1 SGHDT and CDR2 YYEEEE. The CDR3 extends over 13 amino acids. V shed 3 bases and J shed 2 bases, with 9 bases lying between them. The CDR3 nucleotides are TGTGCCAGCAGCTGGGGACTTACCTACGAGCAGTACTTC. Translation: CASSWGLTYEQYF.

The chain uses TRBV5-4 and TRBJ2-7, with D maybe TRBD1 (5 bases). Germline values: CDR1 SGHNT, CDR2 YYREEE (reference sequence). The V and J ends lost 1 base and 0 bases respectively, with 14 bases between them. This CDR3 is 16 amino acids long. The CDR3 nucleotides read TGTGCCAGCAGCTTGCGTCAGGGCGCCTTCTCCTACGAGCAGTACTTC. Amino acids: CASSLRQGAFSYEQYF.

The J gene is TRBJ2-6, the V gene TRBV18; D is undetermined. This CDR3 spans 15 amino acids. Germline V lookup: CDR1 KGHSH, CDR2 LQKENI. Trimming stripped 0 bases from V and 1 base from J, with 4 bases between. CDR3 sequence (DNA): TGTGCCAGCTCACCACCCCAGTCTGGGGCCAACGTCCTGACTTTC. Protein product: CASSPPQSGANVLTF.

The chain recombines TRBV9 with TRBJ2-6, with a weak D call TRBD2 (5 bases). The CDR3 length is 18 residues. Germline CDR1 reads SGDLS; CDR2 reads YYNGEE. V lost 3 bases to trimming and J lost 3 bases, with 19 bases between them. CDR3 coding DNA: TGTGCCAGCAGCGATCGGCGGGCTCGTATTTATGGGGCCAACGTCCTGACTTTC. It is translated as CASSDRRARIYGANVLTF.

The sample holds one count of this clone. The chain combines TRBV14 with TRBJ2-5; 8 bases align to TRBD1. Looked up from germline, CDR1 is SGHDN and CDR2 is FVKESK. The CDR3 runs to 15 residues. V shed 4 bases and J 2 bases; nucleotides not matched to a gene: 6. The CDR3 spells CASSPGDRGQETQYF. DNA for the CDR3: TGTGCCAGCAGCCCAGGAGACAGGGGACAAGAGACCCAGTACTTC. Filled out from reference TRBV14 and TRBJ2-5, the complete variable domain reads EAGVTQFPSHSVIEKGQTVTLRCDPISGHDNLYWYRRVMGKEIKFLLHFVKESKQDESGMPNNRFLAERTGGTYSTLKVQPAELEDSGVYFCASSPGDRGQETQYFGPGTRLLVL.

The J gene is TRBJ2-7, the V gene TRBV5-6; D is unclear. The CDR3 has 14 residues. Trimming pared 0 bases from V and 3 bases from J, leaving 10 bases between. Per germline, CDR1 SGHDT and CDR2 YYEEEE. The chain's CDR3 is CASSLGSLNYEQYF. In DNA form, the CDR3 reads TGTGCCAGCAGCTTGGGCAGTTTGAACTACGAGCAGTACTTC.

V gene TRBV5-6 combines with J gene TRBJ1-5; D remains unclear. Looked up from germline, CDR1 is SGHDT and CDR2 is YYEEEE. The ends were cut back, 2 bases at V and 2 bases at J, with 11 bases in the middle. The CDR3 totals 15 residues. The CDR3 is CASSFTTGGNQPQHF. The DNA for the CDR3 is TGTGCCAGCAGCTTTACTACCGGTGGCAATCAGCCCCAGCATTTT.

CDR3 in amino acids: CASRRTGGGNEQFF. The CDR3 bases are TGTGCCAGCAGAAGGACAGGGGGTGGCAATGAGCAGTTCTTC. The chain joins TRBV28 to TRBJ2-1; 10 bases map to TRBD1. The germline CDR1 and CDR2 sequences are MDHEN and SYDVKM. The length of the CDR3 is 14 residues. V was clipped by 6 bases and J by 6 bases; unmatched bases: 5.

This rearrangement joins TRBV28 to TRBJ1-1, with D uncertain. V shed 4 bases and J shed 4 bases, with 7 bases lying between them. This CDR3 has 12 residues. The germline V gene has CDR1 MDHEN and CDR2 SYDVKM. This chain's CDR3 is CASSSGGTEAFF. The CDR3 DNA is TGTGCCAGCAGTTCAGGTGGCACTGAAGCTTTCTTT.

V is TRBV27 and J is TRBJ1-5; D is possibly TRBD1 (5 bases). The CDR3 contains 12 residues. Trimming cost V 5 bases and J 6 bases, with 8 bases left between them. Germline CDR1 is MNHEY and CDR2 is SMNVEV (reference sequence). CDR3 nucleotides: TGTGCCAGCAGTCAGGGAGGTCAGCCCCAGCATTTT. Protein product: CASSQGGQPQHF.

The V gene is TRBV30, the J gene TRBJ1-5; 7 positions match TRBD1. V shed 0 bases, J shed 7 bases, and the junction held 3 bases outside the gene matches. Germline V gives CDR1 GTSNPN, CDR2 SVGIG (reference sequence). CDR3 length equals 13 residues. CDR3 sequence: CAWSVEGAQPQHF. The CDR3 coding sequence is TGTGCCTGGAGTGTTGAGGGGGCACAGCCCCAGCATTTT.

V usage is TRBV4-2 and J usage is TRBJ1-2; D gene unclear. The CDR3 is 16 residues long. Germline values: CDR1 LGHNA, CDR2 YNFKEQ. V lost 4 bases and J 1 base, leaving 16 bases between the germline ends. The CDR3 region is CASSPDAVLGNYGYTF. The CDR3 DNA sequence: TGTGCCAGCAGCCCCGATGCGGTGTTAGGTAACTATGGCTACACCTTC.

V is TRBV11-3 and J is TRBJ2-2; TRBD2 matches 10 bases. The junction had 4 bases not matched to a gene; V was cut back by 5 bases and J by 1 base. Germline lookup yields CDR1 SGHNT and CDR2 YENEEA. The CDR3 extends over 16 amino acids. The CDR3 region has the DNA TGTGCCAGCAGCGGTAGCGGGGGGTGGAACACCGGGGAGCTGTTTTTT. It translates to CASSGSGGWNTGELFF.

This sequence joins TRBV5-5 and TRBJ1-4; maybe TRBD1 (6 bases). CDR1 and CDR2 (germline): SGHKS, YYEKEE (reference sequence). The CDR3 extends over 17 amino acids. The V end was cut by 0 bases, the J end by 5 bases, with 17 bases between. The CDR3 sequence is CASSLDPQGPSNEKLFF. The CDR3, as DNA: TGTGCCAGCAGCTTGGATCCACAGGGCCCTTCAAATGAAAAACTGTTTTTT.

The V gene is TRBV6-6, the J gene TRBJ2-7; 13 nucleotides agree with TRBD2. Germline assignment: CDR1 MNHNY and CDR2 SVGAGI (reference sequence). With 4 bases clipped from V and 3 bases from J, the junction kept 3 bases outside the gene matches. This CDR3 comprises 15 residues. The CDR3 DNA sequence: TGTGCCAGCAGTTGGACTAGCGGGAGTAGCTACGAGCAGTACTTC. It codes for CASSWTSGSSYEQYF.

This chain joins TRBV30 and TRBJ1-5; D is possibly TRBD1 (5 bases). CDR1 GTSNPN and CDR2 SVGIG come from the germline V gene (reference sequence). The CDR3 has 13 amino acids. V was pared by 1 base and J by 6 bases, with 10 bases between. The CDR3, as DNA: TGTGCCTGGAGTGCCTGGGGGGGTCAGCCCCAGCATTTT. As protein: CAWSAWGGQPQHF.

The chain combines TRBV4-3 with TRBJ2-1, with TRBD2 matching over 8 bases. The germline gives CDR1 LGHNA, CDR2 YSLEER. This CDR3 comprises 17 residues. Trimming cost V 0 bases and J 7 bases; bases outside gene matches: 11. The chain's CDR3 is CASSQDLVRGGLNEQFF. In DNA form, the CDR3 reads TGCGCCAGCAGCCAAGATCTAGTACGGGGGGGTCTTAATGAGCAGTTCTTC.

The rearrangement links TRBV5-5 to TRBJ1-4; TRBD1 is a possible D gene (5 bases). Germline CDR1 is SGHKS and CDR2 is YYEKEE (reference sequence). With 0 bases removed from V and 0 bases from J, the gap between germline ends came to 12 bases. This CDR3 region has 17 residues. The CDR3 bases are TGTGCCAGCAGCTTGGTTCCAGGGTCTGCAACTAATGAAAAACTGTTTTTT. Its protein product is CASSLVPGSATNEKLFF.

V and J are TRBV28 and TRBJ2-7; 10 bases align to TRBD2. Germline V gives CDR1 MDHEN, CDR2 SYDVKM. J gave up 6 bases and V 2 bases, and 10 bases lay outside the gene matches. The length of the CDR3 is 16 residues. The CDR3, as DNA: TGTGCCAGCAGTTTACATCCTAGCGGGAGATCTCGCGAGCAGTACTTC. It codes for CASSLHPSGRSREQYF.

The rearrangement uses TRBV25-1 and TRBJ2-7; 8 bases are a match to TRBD1. V was clipped by 4 bases and J by 5 bases; unmatched bases: 7. CDR3 length: 14 amino acids. CDR1 is MGHDK, CDR2 SYGVNS, per germline. The CDR3 reads CASSAWDRRDEQYF. CDR3 nucleotide sequence: TGTGCCAGCAGTGCCTGGGACAGGAGAGACGAGCAGTACTTC.

The chain uses TRBV2 and TRBJ1-2; possible D gene TRBD1, 6 bases. Per the germline V gene, CDR1 is SNHLY and CDR2 is FYNNEI. Trimming took 4 bases from V and 4 from J, leaving 16 bases between them. The CDR3 covers 15 residues. DNA of the CDR3: TGTGCCAGCAGTGGGGACATAGGGAATTCCTATGGCTACACCTTC. Translation: CASSGDIGNSYGYTF.

The chain employs TRBV29-1 and TRBJ1-2; 7 bases align to TRBD1. The CDR3 totals 12 residues. V dropped 4 bases and J dropped 3; count of bases not matched to a gene: 2. CDR1 and CDR2 from the germline V gene are SQVTM and ANQGSEA. The CDR3 protein is CSVAGTDYGYTF. The CDR3 DNA sequence: TGCAGCGTTGCCGGGACAGACTATGGCTACACCTTC.

This sequence joins TRBV14 and TRBJ2-7, with TRBD2 as a possible D gene (5 bases). Germline assignment: CDR1 SGHDN and CDR2 FVKESK. The CDR3 totals 13 residues. V was cut by 3 bases and J by 2 bases, with 8 bases left in between. As DNA, the CDR3 is TGTGCCAGCAGCCAGGACTTCCCCTACGAGCAGTACTTC. Protein: CASSQDFPYEQYF.

This clone was detected only a few times. V gene TRBV5-1 combines with J gene TRBJ1-1; 10 bases agree with TRBD1. The germline CDR1 and CDR2 sequences are SGHRS and YFSETQ. This CDR3 is 16 amino acids long. The V gene end was trimmed by 0 bases and the J gene end by 4 bases; junction bases not matched to a gene: 6. The CDR3 region has the DNA TGCGCCAGCAGCTTGGGGGACAGGGGTATCGGCACTGAAGCTTTCTTT. It codes for CASSLGDRGIGTEAFF. Variable domain in full (rest from reference TRBV5-1 and TRBJ1-1): KAGVTQTPRYLIKTRGQQVTLSCSPISGHRSVSWYQQTPGQGLQFLFEYFSETQRNKGNFPGRFSGRQFSNSRSEMNVSTLELGDSALYLCASSLGDRGIGTEAFFGQGTRLTVV.

The chain combines TRBV27 with TRBJ2-7; possible D gene TRBD2, 6 bases. This CDR3 is built from 15 residues. V was pared by 5 bases and J by 4 bases, with 18 bases between. Germline values: CDR1 MNHEY, CDR2 SMNVEV (reference sequence). Written as DNA, the CDR3 is TGTGCCAGCAGTACTTTCTGGGACTCGGATTACGAGCAGTACTTC. It is translated as CASSTFWDSDYEQYF.